Below are 19 T cell receptor beta chains sequenced from a single sample in a study of blood T cell repertoires in COVID-19. The data were produced by immunoSEQ multiplex PCR, yet TCRdb's version contains in-frame clones alone and is incomplete. The data show about 220,000 clones, with almost 85% seen just once and approximately 16% held by the top ten. Material: PBMCs or T cells enriched from blood (not recorded which). Every receptor here comes from a man aged 35-49 years who had recovered from COVID-19.

This rearrangement joins TRBV24-1 to TRBJ2-3; a weak D match, TRBD1 (5 bases). The CDR3 totals 13 residues. Trimming removed 4 bases at V and 4 bases at J, with 8 bases between. CDR1 KGHDR and CDR2 SFDVKD come from the germline V gene. CDR3 DNA sequence: TGTGCCACCAGTGAGTTGACAGCAGATACGCAGTATTTT. Translating it yields CATSELTADTQYF.

The chain employs TRBV5-1 and TRBJ1-2; D is possibly TRBD1 (5 bases). Germline V gene sequence: CDR1 SGHRS, CDR2 YFSETQ. V dropped 4 bases and J dropped 6 bases, with 19 bases sitting between them. The CDR3 length is 15 residues. The CDR3 region is CASSPQVGRDNGYTF. CDR3 nucleotide sequence: TGCGCCAGCAGCCCGCAGGTGGGGCGAGATAATGGCTACACCTTC.

This clone was seen a handful of times. CDR3: CASSSRQGNQPQHF. CDR3 bases: TGTGCCAGCAGTTCCCGACAGGGCAATCAGCCCCAGCATTTT. The chain joins TRBV6-5 to TRBJ1-5; D is perhaps TRBD1 (6 bases). V was shortened by 4 bases and J by 2 bases, with 9 bases between the two germline ends. CDR1 MNHEY and CDR2 SVGAGI come from the germline V gene. The CDR3 is 14 residues long.

This rearrangement joins TRBV7-3 to TRBJ1-1; D might be TRBD1 (5 bases). Germline CDR1 and CDR2: SGHTA and FQGTGA. V lost 2 bases and J lost 11, with 15 bases in between. The CDR3 extends over 13 amino acids. The CDR3 protein is CASSLESQGLAFF. CDR3 DNA sequence: TGTGCCAGCAGCTTAGAGTCCCAGGGATTGGCTTTCTTT.

CDR3 sequence reads: CASSQRGRETQYF. DNA of the CDR3: TGTGCCAGCAGCCAGCGAGGGAGGGAGACCCAGTACTTC. The genes are TRBV11-1 and TRBJ2-5, with D possibly matching TRBD2 (6 bases). Trimming took off 5 bases at V and 5 bases at J, with 12 bases between the two ends. Germline V CDR1 and CDR2: SGHAT, FQDESV (reference sequence). The CDR3 is made up of 13 amino acids.

The chain recombines TRBV19 with TRBJ2-2; tentative D call: TRBD1 (5 bases). Trimming cost V 5 bases and J 0 bases, with 13 bases left between them. The germline V gene encodes CDR1 LNHDA and CDR2 SQIVND (reference sequence). The CDR3 has 16 amino acids. This CDR3 is CASSPDRRPNTGELFF. CDR3 coding DNA: TGTGCCAGTAGTCCAGACAGACGGCCGAACACCGGGGAGCTGTTTTTT.

This chain uses TRBV12-3 or TRBV12-4 with TRBJ1-6; maybe TRBD1 (5 bases). The CDR3 is 13 residues long. V lost 6 bases and J lost 9, with 12 bases in between. In DNA form, the CDR3 reads TGTGCCAGCAGCCTGCGGGGGGGTTCACCCCTCCACTTT. It is translated as CASSLRGGSPLHF.

The V and J genes are TRBV5-1 and TRBJ2-5; 9 positions agree with TRBD1. The V gene end was trimmed by 2 bases and the J gene end by 0 bases; junction bases not matched to a gene: 5. Germline V gives CDR1 SGHRS, CDR2 YFSETQ. CDR3 length: 16 amino acids. The CDR3 DNA follows: TGCGCCAGCAGCTTACAGGGGGCGGCGTACCAAGAGACCCAGTACTTC. Translating it yields CASSLQGAAYQETQYF.

This clone has a single count. This chain joins TRBV7-7 and TRBJ1-1; D is uncertain. Germline CDR1 and CDR2: SSHAT and FNYEAQ (reference sequence). Trimming took off 1 base at V and 8 bases at J, with 17 bases between the two ends. The CDR3 contains 15 residues. CDR3 region: CASSLDSPKPEEAFF. CDR3 nucleotides: TGTGCCAGCAGCTTAGATAGCCCCAAACCCGAAGAAGCTTTCTTT.

This clone was seen just once. The chain couples TRBV9 to TRBJ2-7; maybe TRBD1 (6 bases). V was shortened by 0 bases and J by 4 bases, with 14 bases between the two germline ends. CDR3 size: 15 residues. Looked up from germline, CDR1 is SGDLS and CDR2 is YYNGEE. The CDR3 loop is CASSVAWDTLYEQYF. In DNA form, the CDR3 reads TGTGCCAGCAGCGTAGCTTGGGACACCTTATACGAGCAGTACTTC.

The chain joins TRBV6-4 to TRBJ1-5; 8 bases map to TRBD1. With V trimmed by 8 bases and J by 5 bases, 5 bases remained unmatched. The CDR3 spans 13 residues. Germline V gene lookup returns CDR1 MRHNA and CDR2 SNTAGT. Here the CDR3 reads CASWTGRDQPQHF. The CDR3, as DNA: TGTGCCAGCTGGACAGGGCGGGATCAGCCCCAGCATTTT.

This clone was detected many times. This chain uses TRBV14 with TRBJ2-3, with a weak D call TRBD2 (5 bases). From germline, CDR1 is SGHDN and CDR2 FVKESK. The ends were cut back, 4 bases at V and 10 bases at J, with 12 bases in the middle. This CDR3 spans 12 amino acids. Here the CDR3 reads CASSPTGFAQYF. In DNA form, the CDR3 reads TGTGCCAGCAGCCCAACGGGGTTTGCGCAGTATTTT.

V usage is TRBV7-7 and J usage is TRBJ2-2, with 7 bases matching TRBD1. The CDR3 spans 15 residues. Losses at the gene ends were 1 base for V and 4 bases for J; bases not matched to a gene: 3. Germline lookup yields CDR1 SSHAT and CDR2 FNYEAQ (reference sequence). In DNA, the CDR3 is TGTGCCAGCAGCTTAGACAGGGGCGGCACCGGGGAGCTGTTTTTT. Residues: CASSLDRGGTGELFF.

V and J are TRBV27 and TRBJ1-5; D is unresolved. The CDR3 has 14 residues. Germline-derived CDR1 and CDR2 are MNHEY and SMNVEV (reference sequence). V lost 6 bases and J lost 0, with 9 bases in between. CDR3 residues: CASSFSGSNQPQHF. The CDR3 DNA is TGTGCCAGCAGCTTTTCCGGTAGCAATCAGCCCCAGCATTTT.

This chain links TRBV7-3 with TRBJ2-3; 7 bases agree with TRBD1. The CDR3 covers 16 residues. The germline V gene has CDR1 SGHTA and CDR2 FQGTGA. Trimming took 2 bases from V and 4 from J; bases not matched to a gene: 9. The CDR3 region has the DNA TGTGCCAGCAGCTTACAGGGGGTAGCAGCTTCAGATACGCAGTATTTT. Translation gives CASSLQGVAASDTQYF.

CDR3 in amino acids: CASSAGTEQYF. Written as DNA, the CDR3 is TGTGCCAGCAGCGCCGGGACAGAGCAGTATTTT. This chain connects TRBV7-3 to TRBJ2-3; the match to TRBD1 covers 7 bases. Germline assignment: CDR1 SGHTA and CDR2 FQGTGA. V lost 5 bases, J lost 11 bases, and 4 bases stayed unmatched. CDR3 length equals 11 residues.

In its sample, this clone was seen a few times. The chain couples TRBV2 to TRBJ1-1; D not resolved. Trimming took off 3 bases at V and 1 base at J, with 6 bases between the two ends. CDR1 and CDR2 from the germline V gene are SNHLY and FYNNEI. The CDR3 sequence is 13 residues long. The CDR3 here is CASSERQNTEAFF. In nucleotides, the CDR3 is TGTGCCAGCAGTGAGAGACAGAACACTGAAGCTTTCTTT.

The rearrangement uses TRBV4-1 and TRBJ1-2, with D unresolved. Germline V gene lookup returns CDR1 MGHRA and CDR2 YSYEKL. The CDR3 has 14 amino acids. The V end was cut by 0 bases, the J end by 7 bases, with 12 bases between. For the CDR3, the DNA is TGCGCCAGCAGCCAAGACGCCGGGTTTCGTGGCTACACCTTC. Protein sequence: CASSQDAGFRGYTF.

The V and J genes are TRBV10-3 and TRBJ1-6; weak D call: TRBD1 (6 bases). CDR1 ENHRY and CDR2 SYGVKD come from the germline V gene. This CDR3 comprises 15 residues. V shed 3 bases and J shed 4 bases, with 10 bases lying between them. The DNA of the CDR3 is TGTGCCATCAGTGACCGACAGGCTTATAATTCACCCCTCCACTTT. This codes for CAISDRQAYNSPLHF.